This paragraph covers one T cell receptor beta chain sequence. This specimen belongs to a study of blood T cell repertoires in COVID-19. Overall study context: COVID-19 samples, acute and convalescent, were from the United States, Italy and Spain.

Germline values: CDR1 ENHRY, CDR2 SYGVKD. The junction had 7 bases not matched to a gene; V was cut back by 3 bases and J by 6 bases. CDR3 length: 15 residues. Here immunoSEQ multiplex PCR was the method, and the copy in TCRdb shows in-frame clones only, minus some. The repertoire holds about 260,000 clones, with roughly 89% as singletons. J is TRBJ2-3 and V is TRBV10-3, with 9 bases aligning to TRBD1. The sequence came from a woman in her forties who had recovered from COVID-19. Material for sequencing was peripheral blood. CDR3 DNA sequence: TGTGCCATCAGTGAAAGGGGACAGGGAACGGATACGCAGTATTTT. This sequence encodes CAISERGQGTDTQYF.